This T cell receptor (beta chain) was profiled in a study of human versus mouse CDR3 diversity and MHC coevolution. Study details: immunoSEQ was reported to reach one in 200,000 T cells sensitivity. Study conclusions and caveats: On average, humans showed more CDR3 deletions and insertions than mice. By iCHAO1, human TCR beta clonotypes numbered roughly 1.7 million, the most.

V lost 3 bases and J 3 bases, leaving 12 bases between the germline ends. The CDR3 extends over 14 amino acids. The germline V gene has CDR1 SNHLY and CDR2 FYNNEI. As concerns this clone: The antigen is not known.

The data were produced by immunoSEQ multiplex PCR, yet TCRdb's version contains in-frame clones alone and is incomplete. Of fewer than 80,000 clones listed, 85% to 95% are singletons. This TCR derives from a person aged 25 to 69 in good health. Material for sequencing was naive CD4+ T cells from blood. The subset is: CD45RO-negative CD62L-positive naive CD4 T cells. This chain uses TRBV2 with TRBJ2-7; D remains ambiguous. The DNA for the CDR3 is TGTGCCAGCAGTGACTGGCGGAGAATCTACGAGCAGTACTTC. Protein product: CASSDWRRIYEQYF. Full variable domain (remainder filled in from reference TRBV2 and TRBJ2-7): EPEVTQTPSHQVTQMGQEVILRCVPISNHLYFYWYRQILGQKVEFLVSFYNNEISEKSEIFDDQFSVERPDGSNFTLKIRSTKLEDSAMYFCASSDWRRIYEQYFGPGTRLTVT.